The clone carrying this T cell receptor (beta chain) has a handful of counts. These data originate in a study of blood T cell repertoires in COVID-19. Whole-study context: Italy, Spain and the United States were the sources of the convalescent and acute COVID-19 samples. T cells, B-cell-depleted T cells, or PBMCs supplied cDNA or gDNA.

Assay used: immunoSEQ multiplex PCR; TCRdb lists only in-frame clones, some missing. The repertoire holds under 200,000 clones, with approximately 80% as singletons. Either two negative PCRs, clearance, or symptom resolution qualified Cohort 3 donors as recovered. Unmatched junction bases numbered 8, after V lost 9 bases and J lost 5 bases. Germline V gives CDR1 ENHRY, CDR2 SYGVKD. This CDR3 contains 14 residues. This clonotype was obtained from a woman aged 45-60 years who had recovered from COVID-19. Material: PBMCs or T cells enriched from blood (not recorded which). This rearrangement joins TRBV10-3 to TRBJ2-1; TRBD1 matches at 9 bases. The CDR3 DNA follows: TGTGCCATTGGACAGGGGAATCTACACAATGAGCAGTTCTTC. Translated, it gives CAIGQGNLHNEQFF.